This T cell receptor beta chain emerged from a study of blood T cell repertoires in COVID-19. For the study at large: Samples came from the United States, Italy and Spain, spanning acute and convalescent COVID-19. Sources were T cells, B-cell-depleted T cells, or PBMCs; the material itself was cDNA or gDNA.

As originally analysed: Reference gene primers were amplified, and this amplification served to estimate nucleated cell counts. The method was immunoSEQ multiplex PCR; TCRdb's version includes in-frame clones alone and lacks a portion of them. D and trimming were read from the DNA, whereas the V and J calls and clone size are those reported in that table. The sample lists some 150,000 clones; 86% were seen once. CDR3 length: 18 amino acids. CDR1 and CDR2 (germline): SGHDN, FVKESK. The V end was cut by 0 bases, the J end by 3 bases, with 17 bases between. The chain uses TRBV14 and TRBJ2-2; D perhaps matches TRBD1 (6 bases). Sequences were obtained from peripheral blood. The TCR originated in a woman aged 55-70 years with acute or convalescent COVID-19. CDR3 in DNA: TGTGCCAGCAGCCAAGATCCACTTCAGGGGCTGGACACCGGGGAGCTGTTTTTT. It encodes CASSQDPLQGLDTGELFF.